A single sample is the source of the 20 T cell receptor beta chains below, sequenced in a study of shared clonotypes between healthy human individuals. Naive CD8 cells lacked CD45RO and underwent positive selection for CCR7, leaving out terminally differentiated effector memory CD45RA+ cells. Only in-frame clones appear in the TCRdb table, and some are missing; sequencing was by immunoSEQ multiplex PCR. The sample has more than 2 million clones, roughly 95% seen once. The sequenced sample was naive CD8+ T cells from PBMCs. These receptors were collected from a man aged 18 to 30 in good health. Some clones in this sample may be carry-over from other donors' samples.

The V and J genes are TRBV28 and TRBJ2-2; perhaps TRBD1 as D (6 bases). The V gene lost 7 bases and the J gene lost 5 bases, with 20 bases spanning the gap. The CDR3 has 16 amino acids. The germline V gene has CDR1 MDHEN and CDR2 SYDVKM. The CDR3: CASTPLGAYLTGELFF. DNA for the CDR3: TGTGCCAGCACCCCCTTGGGGGCCTACCTTACCGGGGAGCTGTTTTTT. Complete variable domain (other parts from reference TRBV28 and TRBJ2-2): DVKVTQSSRYLVKRTGEKVFLECVQDMDHENMFWYRQDPGLGLRLIYFSYDVKMKEKGDIPEGYSVSREKKERFSLILESASTNQTSMYLCASTPLGAYLTGELFFGEGSRLTVL.

As concerns this clone: Other DNA sequences of this sample code for an identical CDR3. The chain has TRBV27 and TRBJ2-5; unclear D gene. The V end lost 3 bases, the J end lost 3 bases, and 8 bases lay between the germline ends. Per germline, CDR1 MNHEY and CDR2 SMNVEV (reference sequence). This CDR3 is 13 amino acids long. CDR3: CASSLDGEETQYF. Here the CDR3 DNA reads TGTGCCAGCAGTTTGGACGGAGAAGAGACCCAGTACTTC.

J is TRBJ2-1 and V is TRBV19, with D possibly being TRBD2 (6 bases). The CDR3 spans 13 residues. Germline loops: CDR1 LNHDA, CDR2 SQIVND (reference sequence). Deletions cut 2 bases from V and 5 bases from J, with 7 bases between. As DNA, the CDR3 is TGTGCCAGTAGTATAACTAGCAACAATGAGCAGTTCTTC. This sequence encodes CASSITSNNEQFF.

This sequence joins TRBV7-9 and TRBJ2-7, with D perhaps matching TRBD2 (5 bases). The length of the CDR3 is 16 residues. Germline CDR1 is SEHNR and CDR2 is FQNEAQ (reference sequence). V gave up 4 bases and J gave up 0 bases, with 16 bases separating them. CDR3 in amino acids: CASSSTTRESSYEQYF. The CDR3, as DNA: TGTGCCAGCAGCTCGACAACTAGGGAGAGCTCCTACGAGCAGTACTTC.

The V and J genes are TRBV7-9 and TRBJ2-5; perhaps TRBD2 as D (6 bases). The CDR3 has 16 residues. V shed 6 bases and J shed 5 bases, with 22 bases lying between them. The germline V gene encodes CDR1 SEHNR and CDR2 FQNEAQ (reference sequence). The CDR3 is CASRRGSYGSHETQYF. In DNA, the CDR3 is TGTGCCAGCAGACGGGGATCATACGGGAGCCATGAGACCCAGTACTTC.

The rearrangement uses TRBV7-9 and TRBJ1-1; D possibly corresponds to TRBD1 (5 bases). CDR3 length: 16 residues. Germline values: CDR1 SEHNR, CDR2 FQNEAQ (reference sequence). V was cut by 5 bases and J by 0 bases, with 16 bases left in between. In DNA, the CDR3 is TGTGCCAGCAGCCCCTCGGGGGGGGGTATGAACACTGAAGCTTTCTTT. As protein: CASSPSGGGMNTEAFF.

The chain employs TRBV2 and TRBJ2-3, with 8 bases identical to TRBD2. The CDR3 contains 20 residues. Germline assignment: CDR1 SNHLY and CDR2 FYNNEI. With V trimmed by 5 bases and J by 1 base, 20 bases remained unmatched. The CDR3 DNA reads as TGTGCCAGCAGTTTCCCCTCCCGGGATGAGCGGGAGTATCGCACAGATACGCAGTATTTT. Translating it yields CASSFPSRDEREYRTDTQYF. The variable domain in full, with the rest retrieved from reference TRBV2 and TRBJ2-3, is EPEVTQTPSHQVTQMGQEVILRCVPISNHLYFYWYRQILGQKVEFLVSFYNNEISEKSEIFDDQFSVERPDGSNFTLKIRSTKLEDSAMYFCASSFPSRDEREYRTDTQYFGPGTRLTVL.

This clone was seen a handful of times. This chain joins TRBV2 and TRBJ1-1; 9 bases are shared with TRBD1. The CDR3 consists of 15 residues. From germline, CDR1 is SNHLY and CDR2 FYNNEI. V trimming: 3 bases; J trimming: 8 bases; junction bases outside the gene matches: 10. The chain's CDR3 is CASSDHRGPGSEAFF. CDR3 DNA: TGTGCCAGCAGTGATCACAGGGGGCCAGGTTCGGAAGCTTTCTTT. The variable domain in full, completed from reference TRBV2 and TRBJ1-1, reads EPEVTQTPSHQVTQMGQEVILRCVPISNHLYFYWYRQILGQKVEFLVSFYNNEISEKSEIFDDQFSVERPDGSNFTLKIRSTKLEDSAMYFCASSDHRGPGSEAFFGQGTRLTVV.

This sequence joins TRBV2 and TRBJ1-1, with 7 bases fitting TRBD1. J lost 0 bases, V lost 3 bases, and 7 bases had no gene match. CDR1 and CDR2 from the germline V gene are SNHLY and FYNNEI. The CDR3 loop spans 16 amino acids. The CDR3 region is CASSDPAGGMNTEAFF. DNA for the CDR3: TGTGCCAGCAGTGATCCGGCAGGGGGTATGAACACTGAAGCTTTCTTT.

The genes are TRBV7-4 and TRBJ1-5, with 11 bases identical to TRBD1. This CDR3 is 17 amino acids long. Per the germline V gene, CDR1 is SGHVT and CDR2 is SQSDAQ. J was trimmed by 8 bases and V by 1 base; bases with no gene match: 10. CDR3 residues: CASSLEDRGRLGEPQHF. CDR3 sequence (DNA): TGTGCCAGCAGCTTAGAGGACAGGGGGCGACTCGGGGAGCCCCAGCATTTT.

This chain joins TRBV5-4 and TRBJ2-7; D possibly uses TRBD1 or TRBD2 (6 bases each). CDR1 is SGHNT and CDR2 is YYREEE in the germline V gene (reference sequence). The V end lost 0 bases, the J end lost 6 bases, and 7 bases lay between the germline ends. The CDR3 contains 12 residues. The CDR3 sequence: CASSLGGAEQYF. CDR3 DNA: TGTGCCAGCAGCTTGGGGGGGGCCGAGCAGTACTTC.

The J gene is TRBJ2-1, the V gene TRBV19; TRBD2 matches 12 bases. V lost 6 bases and J lost 3; bases outside the gene matches: 15. The CDR3 runs 19 residues. Germline V gene data show CDR1 as LNHDA and CDR2 as SQIVND (reference sequence). The DNA for the CDR3 is TGTGCCAGTAGGGGTGAGACTAGCGGGAGATGGGGGTTCTACAATGAGCAGTTCTTC. As protein: CASRGETSGRWGFYNEQFF.

This chain uses TRBV7-9 with TRBJ2-7; TRBD1 matches at 10 bases. J was trimmed by 5 bases and V by 8 bases; bases with no gene match: 12. The CDR3 is made up of 15 amino acids. Per the germline V gene, CDR1 is SEHNR and CDR2 is FQNEAQ (reference sequence). The CDR3 coding sequence is TGTGCCAGCGGGGGGCCGGGACAGGGGATACACGAGCAGTACTTC. Translation: CASGGPGQGIHEQYF.

The rearrangement uses TRBV11-3 and TRBJ2-1; tentative D call: TRBD2 (5 bases). V lost 6 bases, J lost 5 bases, and 14 bases lay in between. Germline CDR1 SGHNT, CDR2 YENEEA. The CDR3 is 14 amino acids. The CDR3: CASSNQDLDNEQFF. CDR3 DNA sequence: TGTGCCAGCAGTAACCAGGACTTGGACAATGAGCAGTTCTTC.

Concerning this clone itself: Within the sample, other DNA sequences also encode this same CDR3. The chain uses TRBV5-1 and TRBJ2-7; D unresolved. The CDR3 runs to 13 residues. With 0 bases removed from V and 0 bases from J, the gap between germline ends came to 4 bases. Looked up from germline, CDR1 is SGHRS and CDR2 is YFSETQ. CDR3 sequence (DNA): TGCGCCAGCAGCTTGGGTAGCTCCTACGAGCAGTACTTC. Its translation is CASSLGSSYEQYF.

The chain has TRBV5-1 and TRBJ2-2; TRBD1 agrees at 8 bases. CDR1 and CDR2 from the germline V gene are SGHRS and YFSETQ. This CDR3 is built from 16 residues. The ends lost 0 bases at V and 4 bases at J; junction bases unmatched: 5. The CDR3 sequence is CASSLEWTGFTGELFF. DNA for the CDR3: TGCGCCAGCAGCTTGGAATGGACAGGGTTCACCGGGGAGCTGTTTTTT.

This chain links TRBV6-1 with TRBJ1-3; no reliable D call. The CDR3 is made up of 14 amino acids. V was pared by 6 bases and J by 8 bases, with 17 bases between. Germline V CDR1 and CDR2: MNHNS, SASEGT. The CDR3 here is CASRSGFTEDTIYF. The CDR3 DNA reads as TGTGCCAGCAGATCGGGTTTCACAGAGGACACCATATATTTT.

The chain has TRBV25-1 and TRBJ2-2; no firm D call. The CDR3 covers 15 residues. Germline CDR1 MGHDK, CDR2 SYGVNS. Trimming pared 7 bases from V and 1 base from J, leaving 13 bases between. As DNA, the CDR3 is TGTGCCAGCAAAGCGACCGGGTGGAACACCGGGGAGCTGTTTTTT. Amino acid sequence: CASKATGWNTGELFF.

The V call is TRBV15, the J call TRBJ1-3, with D possibly being TRBD1 (6 bases). Trimming removed 0 bases from V and 0 bases from J, with 9 bases in between. Germline V gene lookup returns CDR1 LNHNV and CDR2 YYDKDF (reference sequence). The CDR3 runs to 16 residues. The CDR3 nucleotides are TGTGCCACCAGCAGAGACAGGGGACTCTCTGGAAACACCATATATTTT. Residues: CATSRDRGLSGNTIYF.

The genes are TRBV28 and TRBJ1-2; D perhaps matches TRBD1 (6 bases). This CDR3 contains 13 residues. V shed 3 bases and J shed 10 bases, with 15 bases lying between them. The V gene's germline CDR1 is MDHEN and CDR2 SYDVKM. The CDR3 reads CASSFLGGQNYTF. CDR3 nucleotides: TGTGCCAGCAGTTTTCTAGGGGGGCAGAACTACACCTTC.